This T cell receptor (beta chain) was sequenced during a study of technical replicates of blood from a handful of donors. The length of the CDR3 is 15 residues. Germline V gene sequence: CDR1 LNHDA, CDR2 SQIVND (reference sequence). V shed 2 bases and J shed 2 bases, with 13 bases lying between them. This clone was observed a single time. Produced via immunoSEQ multiplex PCR; TCRdb's table is partial and in-frame only. The repertoire holds tens of thousands of clones, with around 90% as singletons. The specimen was T cells isolated from PBMCs. J is TRBJ2-7 and V is TRBV19; perhaps TRBD1 as D (5 bases). The receptor comes from a human donor in good health. The DNA of the CDR3 is TGTGCCAGTAGTATATGGTTAGACAGCACCTACGAGCAGTACTTC. It codes for CASSIWLDSTYEQYF. The full variable domain, its missing parts supplied by reference TRBV19 and TRBJ2-7, is DGGITQSPKYLFRKEGQNVTLSCEQNLNHDAMYWYRQDPGQGLRLIYYSQIVNDFQKGDIAEGYSVSREKKESFPLTVTSAQKNPTAFYLCASSIWLDSTYEQYFGPGTRLTVT.